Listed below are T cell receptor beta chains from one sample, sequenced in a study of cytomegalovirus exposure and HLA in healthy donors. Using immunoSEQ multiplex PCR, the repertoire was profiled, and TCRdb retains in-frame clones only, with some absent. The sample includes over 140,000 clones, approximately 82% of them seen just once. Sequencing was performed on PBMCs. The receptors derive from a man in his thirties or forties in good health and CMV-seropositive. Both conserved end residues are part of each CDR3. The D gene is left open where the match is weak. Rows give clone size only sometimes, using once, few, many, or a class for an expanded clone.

CDR3 DNA: TGTGCCAGCAGTGTAGACAGTAGCAATCAGCCCCAGCATTTT
CDR3 protein: CASSVDSSNQPQHF
J gene: TRBJ1-5
clone size: few
V gene: TRBV6-6
D gene: NA

CDR3 DNA: TGTGCCAGCTCACTACAGGGGGGCAATGAGCAGTTCTTC
CDR3 protein: CASSLQGGNEQFF
J gene: TRBJ2-1
clone size: NA
V gene: TRBV18
D gene: TRBD1

CDR3 DNA: TGTGCCAGCTCGCAGGGGGAGAACACTGAAGCTTTCTTT
CDR3 protein: CASSQGENTEAFF
J gene: TRBJ1-1
clone size: NA
V gene: TRBV18
D gene: TRBD1

CDR3 DNA: TGTGCCAGCAGCTTTAGCGGGGGTCGCACCGGGGAGCTGTTTTTT
CDR3 protein: CASSFSGGRTGELFF
J gene: TRBJ2-2
clone size: NA
V gene: TRBV7-8
D gene: TRBD2

CDR3 DNA: TGCGCCAGCAGCCTGCTGGGACAGGGAAACACCGGGGAGCTGTTTTTT
CDR3 protein: CASSLLGQGNTGELFF
J gene: TRBJ2-2
clone size: once
V gene: TRBV5-1
D gene: TRBD1

CDR3 DNA: TGTGCCAGCAGCTTAAGGGGCATGGGTGAAAAACTGTTTTTT
CDR3 protein: CASSLRGMGEKLFF
J gene: TRBJ1-4
clone size: NA
V gene: TRBV7-9
D gene: NA

CDR3 DNA: TGTGCCAGCAGGCCGACAGGGGCGAACACTGAAGCTTTCTTT
CDR3 protein: CASRPTGANTEAFF
J gene: TRBJ1-1
clone size: NA
V gene: TRBV9
D gene: TRBD1

CDR3 DNA: TGCGCCAGCAGCCAAGATAATCAGGGCATTCTAAACTATGGCTACACCTTC
CDR3 protein: CASSQDNQGILNYGYTF
J gene: TRBJ1-2
clone size: NA
V gene: TRBV4-1
D gene: NA

CDR3 DNA: TGTGCCTGGAGTGTTAGCAGGGGCAATCAGCCCCAGCATTTT
CDR3 protein: CAWSVSRGNQPQHF
J gene: TRBJ1-5
clone size: few
V gene: TRBV30
D gene: NA

CDR3 DNA: TGTGCCAGCAGCGCGGGGGAACATAGCTATCAGCCCCAGCATTTT
CDR3 protein: CASSAGEHSYQPQHF
J gene: TRBJ1-5
clone size: once
V gene: TRBV9
D gene: NA

CDR3 DNA: TGTGCCAGCAGTTTAAGGGGTGGGGGCGGCGACACTGAAGCTTTCTTT
CDR3 protein: CASSLRGGGGDTEAFF
J gene: TRBJ1-1
clone size: NA
V gene: TRBV28
D gene: NA

CDR3 DNA: TGTGCCAGCAGAAACTCACTAGCGGGCATTCAGTACTTC
CDR3 protein: CASRNSLAGIQYF
J gene: TRBJ2-4
clone size: NA
V gene: TRBV6-5
D gene: TRBD2

CDR3 DNA: TGTGCCAGCTCAAGTGGCAGGGTGAACGAGCAGTACTTC
CDR3 protein: CASSSGRVNEQYF
J gene: TRBJ2-7
clone size: once
V gene: TRBV18
D gene: NA

CDR3 DNA: TGTGCCAGCAGGTCGACTAGCGGGGTGAACACCGGGGAGCTGTTTTTT
CDR3 protein: CASRSTSGVNTGELFF
J gene: TRBJ2-2
clone size: NA
V gene: TRBV28
D gene: TRBD2

CDR3 DNA: TGTGCCAGCAGAGGGGGGGATCCTTACAATGAGCAGTTCTTC
CDR3 protein: CASRGGDPYNEQFF
J gene: TRBJ2-1
clone size: NA
V gene: TRBV6-5
D gene: NA

CDR3 DNA: TGTGCCAGCAGCGATACAGGGGGGGGAGGCTACACCTTC
CDR3 protein: CASSDTGGGGYTF
J gene: TRBJ1-2
clone size: NA
V gene: TRBV6-1
D gene: TRBD1

CDR3 DNA: TGTGCCAGCAGTGAAGCGCAGGGGTTGGGGAGCAATCAGCCCCAGCATTTT
CDR3 protein: CASSEAQGLGSNQPQHF
J gene: TRBJ1-5
clone size: NA
V gene: TRBV2
D gene: NA

CDR3 DNA: TGTGCCAGTACCCAACAGGGGTGGGTAAATGAAAAACTGTTTTTT
CDR3 protein: CASTQQGWVNEKLFF
J gene: TRBJ1-4
clone size: NA
V gene: TRBV19
D gene: TRBD1

CDR3 DNA: TGTGCCAGCAGTGATAGCCAGGGATCTTTTTCGGAGTCACCCCTCCACTTT
CDR3 protein: CASSDSQGSFSESPLHF
J gene: TRBJ1-6
clone size: NA
V gene: TRBV2
D gene: NA

CDR3 DNA: TGTGCCAGCAGCCCAACAGGGAACGAGCAGTACTTC
CDR3 protein: CASSPTGNEQYF
J gene: TRBJ2-7
clone size: NA
V gene: TRBV5-4
D gene: NA

CDR3 DNA: TGTGCCAGCAGCCCACAGGGAGTTGGCAATCAGCCCCAGCATTTT
CDR3 protein: CASSPQGVGNQPQHF
J gene: TRBJ1-5
clone size: NA
V gene: TRBV2
D gene: NA

CDR3 DNA: TGTGCCAGCTCACCCGGGACTAGCGGGGGGACAAGCACAGATACGCAGTATTTT
CDR3 protein: CASSPGTSGGTSTDTQYF
J gene: TRBJ2-3
clone size: once
V gene: TRBV18
D gene: TRBD2

CDR3 DNA: TGTGCCAGCAGTTTACCAACAGGGGGTCGTTTCGGGGAGCTGTTTTTT
CDR3 protein: CASSLPTGGRFGELFF
J gene: TRBJ2-2
clone size: NA
V gene: TRBV27
D gene: TRBD1

CDR3 DNA: TGTGCCAGCAGCTTGGGTTTAGCGGGCAATGAGCAGTTCTTC
CDR3 protein: CASSLGLAGNEQFF
J gene: TRBJ2-1
clone size: NA
V gene: TRBV5-8
D gene: TRBD2

CDR3 DNA: TGTGCCAGCAGTTTATTCAACTCCCCCGGGGCCAACGTCCTGACTTTC
CDR3 protein: CASSLFNSPGANVLTF
J gene: TRBJ2-6
clone size: once
V gene: TRBV28
D gene: NA

CDR3 DNA: TGTGCCAGCAGCTTGGTCGGAGGGGCAGATACGCAGTATTTT
CDR3 protein: CASSLVGGADTQYF
J gene: TRBJ2-3
clone size: NA
V gene: TRBV5-4
D gene: NA

CDR3 DNA: TGTGCCAGCAGTTTATCCGGAGGGCGACAAGAGACCCAGTACTTC
CDR3 protein: CASSLSGGRQETQYF
J gene: TRBJ2-5
clone size: NA
V gene: TRBV27
D gene: NA

CDR3 DNA: TGTGCCAGCAGCTTACAGGGGGAAGGCAATCAGCCCCAGCATTTT
CDR3 protein: CASSLQGEGNQPQHF
J gene: TRBJ1-5
clone size: NA
V gene: TRBV2
D gene: TRBD1

CDR3 DNA: TGCGCCAGCAGTCAAGTACGGACAGGGAGATGCTATGGCTACACCTTC
CDR3 protein: CASSQVRTGRCYGYTF
J gene: TRBJ1-2
clone size: NA
V gene: TRBV23-1
D gene: TRBD1

CDR3 DNA: TGTGCCAGCAATTTAGGCACAGGGAATACGGATACGCAGTATTTT
CDR3 protein: CASNLGTGNTDTQYF
J gene: TRBJ2-3
clone size: NA
V gene: TRBV7-9
D gene: NA

CDR3 DNA: TGCGCCAGCAGCTCCCAGGGACAGAACGATAATTCACCCCTCCACTTT
CDR3 protein: CASSSQGQNDNSPLHF
J gene: TRBJ1-6
clone size: NA
V gene: TRBV5-1
D gene: TRBD1

CDR3 DNA: TGCGCCAGCAGCTTGCTCGCGGGAGTGGGGGAGCAGTTCTTC
CDR3 protein: CASSLLAGVGEQFF
J gene: TRBJ2-1
clone size: NA
V gene: TRBV5-1
D gene: TRBD2

CDR3 DNA: TGTGCCAGCAGCGCCGGGACAGTAGCGGGCTACACCTTC
CDR3 protein: CASSAGTVAGYTF
J gene: TRBJ1-2
clone size: NA
V gene: TRBV9
D gene: TRBD1

CDR3 DNA: TGCGCCAGCAGCTTTTATCCCGGTGCGACAGGAGAGGAAAATGAAAAACTGTTTTTT
CDR3 protein: CASSFYPGATGEENEKLFF
J gene: TRBJ1-4
clone size: NA
V gene: TRBV5-1
D gene: NA

CDR3 DNA: TGTGCCTGGAGTATCGCCTACGAGCAGTACTTC
CDR3 protein: CAWSIAYEQYF
J gene: TRBJ2-7
clone size: NA
V gene: TRBV30
D gene: NA

CDR3 DNA: TGCAGCGTTTTCGGGACAGGGTCCACTGAAGCTTTCTTT
CDR3 protein: CSVFGTGSTEAFF
J gene: TRBJ1-1
clone size: NA
V gene: TRBV29-1
D gene: TRBD1

CDR3 DNA: TGTGCCAGCAACCGTTATGCTAGCGGGAGTTCTTTAGATACGCAGTATTTT
CDR3 protein: CASNRYASGSSLDTQYF
J gene: TRBJ2-3
clone size: once
V gene: TRBV7-9
D gene: TRBD2

CDR3 DNA: TGTGCCAGCATTGCGGGGATAGTAGGACAGGGGATTAATGAGCAGTTCTTC
CDR3 protein: CASIAGIVGQGINEQFF
J gene: TRBJ2-1
clone size: NA
V gene: TRBV2
D gene: TRBD1

CDR3 DNA: TGTGCCAGCAGTTACGACAGGGGCGAAGCCTACGAGCAGTACTTC
CDR3 protein: CASSYDRGEAYEQYF
J gene: TRBJ2-7
clone size: NA
V gene: TRBV6-5
D gene: TRBD1

CDR3 DNA: TGTGCCAGCAGCGCCCGGACACTTACCAATCTTTTGAACACTGAAGCTTTCTTT
CDR3 protein: CASSARTLTNLLNTEAFF
J gene: TRBJ1-1
clone size: NA
V gene: TRBV7-9
D gene: NA

CDR3 DNA: TGTGCCAGCAGCTTAGAGACAGGGGCGAACTATGGCTACACCTTC
CDR3 protein: CASSLETGANYGYTF
J gene: TRBJ1-2
clone size: NA
V gene: TRBV7-8
D gene: TRBD1